This TCR beta chain came from a study of cytomegalovirus exposure and HLA in healthy donors. Whole-study results and caveats: Most sequenced TCRs were rare (though some public TCRs occurred in many donors).

About this clone: Antigen specificity is unknown.

Sequencing used immunoSEQ multiplex PCR; TCRdb keeps in-frame clones, though not all of them. Among about 120,000 clones listed, around nine tenths were seen once. This clonotype was sampled from a woman aged 18-29 years in good health and CMV-seronegative. The sequenced material came from PBMCs.

The CDR3 DNA follows: TGTGCCAGCAGTTTGATGAGGGAAGCTTTCTTT. It specifies CASSLMREAFF. The rearrangement uses TRBV28 and TRBJ1-1; D remains unclear. The CDR3 spans 11 residues. Germline values: CDR1 MDHEN, CDR2 SYDVKM. Trimming shortened V by 3 bases and J by 8 bases, and 7 bases separated the two germline ends.